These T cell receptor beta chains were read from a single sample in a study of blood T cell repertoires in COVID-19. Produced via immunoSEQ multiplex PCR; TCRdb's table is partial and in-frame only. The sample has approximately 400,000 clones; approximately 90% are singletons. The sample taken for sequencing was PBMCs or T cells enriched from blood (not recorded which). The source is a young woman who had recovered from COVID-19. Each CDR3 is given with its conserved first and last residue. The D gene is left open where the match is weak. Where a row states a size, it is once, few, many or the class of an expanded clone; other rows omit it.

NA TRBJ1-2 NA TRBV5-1 CASSPVPTVNYGYTF TGCGCCAGCAGCCCCGTCCCCACAGTTAACTATGGCTACACCTTC
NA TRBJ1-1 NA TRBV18 CASSPPGRGSNTEAFF TGTGCCAGCTCACCACCGGGAAGGGGATCGAACACTGAAGCTTTCTTT
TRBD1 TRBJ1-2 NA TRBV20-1 CSASEGQTYGYTF TGCAGTGCTAGTGAGGGACAGACCTATGGCTACACCTTC
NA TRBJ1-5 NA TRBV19 CASNVALRGNQPQHF TGTGCCAGTAATGTTGCCCTGCGAGGAAATCAGCCCCAGCATTTT
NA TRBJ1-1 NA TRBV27 CASTPFGQARNTEAFF TGTGCCAGCACCCCGTTTGGGCAGGCCAGGAACACTGAAGCTTTCTTT
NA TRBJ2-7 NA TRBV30 CAWSVPRQVSYEQYF TGTGCCTGGAGTGTACCGAGACAGGTCTCCTACGAGCAGTACTTC
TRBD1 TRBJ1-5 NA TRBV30 CAWSGQGAIGRQPQHF TGTGCCTGGAGCGGACAGGGGGCGATCGGTAGGCAGCCCCAGCATTTT
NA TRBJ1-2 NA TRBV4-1 CASSQVLGGTPGDGYTF TGCGCCAGCAGCCAAGTCTTAGGAGGTACCCCAGGGGATGGCTACACCTTT
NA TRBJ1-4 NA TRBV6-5 CASSPRGKNEKLFF TGTGCCAGCAGCCCCAGGGGCAAGAATGAAAAACTGTTTTTT
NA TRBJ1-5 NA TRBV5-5 CASSLDWGDYQPQHF TGTGCCAGCAGCTTGGATTGGGGGGACTATCAGCCCCAGCATTTT
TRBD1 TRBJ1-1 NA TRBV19 CASSPGTGGRNTEAFF TGTGCCAGTAGCCCCGGGACAGGGGGCAGGAACACTGAAGCTTTCTTT
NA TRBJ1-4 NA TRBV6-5 CASSWGIKNEKLFF TGTGCCAGCAGTTGGGGCATCAAAAATGAAAAACTGTTTTTT
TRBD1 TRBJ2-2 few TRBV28 CASSSPSTGSDTGELFF TGTGCCAGCAGTTCCCCATCGACAGGGTCAGACACCGGGGAGCTGTTTTTT
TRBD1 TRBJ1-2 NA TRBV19 CASSIDRAYGYTF TGTGCCAGTAGTATTGACAGGGCCTATGGCTACACCTTC
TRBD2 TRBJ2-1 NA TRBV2 CASSSGLGLWQFF TGTGCCAGCAGTTCCGGACTAGGTTTATGGCAGTTCTTC
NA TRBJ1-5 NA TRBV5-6 CASSLLRGNQPQHF TGTGCCAGCAGCTTGCTGAGAGGCAATCAGCCCCAGCATTTT
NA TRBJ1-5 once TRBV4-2 CASSQDRDQPQHF TGTGCCAGCAGCCAAGACCGAGATCAGCCCCAGCATTTT
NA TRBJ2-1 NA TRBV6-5 CASGEFYMDEQFF TGTGCCAGCGGAGAATTTTACATGGATGAGCAGTTCTTC
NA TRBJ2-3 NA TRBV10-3 CAISVGAAMGTDTQYF TGTGCCATCAGTGTTGGGGCCGCTATGGGCACAGATACGCAGTATTTT
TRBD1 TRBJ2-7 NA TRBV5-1 CASSFQGAFYEQYF TGCGCCAGCAGCTTTCAGGGGGCGTTCTACGAGCAGTACTTC
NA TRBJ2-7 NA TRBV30 CAWSTGRPYEQYF TGTGCCTGGAGCACAGGGCGCCCCTACGAGCAGTACTTC
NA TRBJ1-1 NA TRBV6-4 CASSDGANTEAFF TGTGCCAGCAGTGACGGAGCGAACACTGAAGCTTTCTTT
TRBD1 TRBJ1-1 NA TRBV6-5 CASSPGTVLTEAFF TGTGCCAGCAGTCCCGGGACAGTACTCACTGAAGCTTTCTTT